The 30 T cell receptor beta chains below all came from one sample that was sequenced in a study of cytomegalovirus exposure and HLA in healthy donors. Sequencing used immunoSEQ multiplex PCR; TCRdb keeps in-frame clones, though not all of them. This table has around 300,000 clones, 70% to 90% appearing once. The specimen sequenced was PBMCs. The receptors originated from a man aged 25 to 40 in good health and CMV-seronegative.

The chain carries TRBV7-9 and TRBJ1-1; TRBD1 might be the D (5 bases). There are 15 residues in the CDR3. The ends were cut back, 4 bases at V and 0 bases at J, with 12 bases in the middle. CDR1 SEHNR and CDR2 FQNEAQ come from the germline V gene (reference sequence). The CDR3 DNA sequence: TGTGCCAGCAGCTGGTTGGGGGGATTGAACACTGAAGCTTTCTTT. Its protein is CASSWLGGLNTEAFF.

This chain connects TRBV19 to TRBJ1-5; 9 bases line up with TRBD1. CDR3 size: 14 residues. CDR1 is LNHDA, CDR2 SQIVND, per germline (reference sequence). With 6 bases clipped from V and 6 bases from J, the junction kept 6 bases outside the gene matches. The CDR3, as DNA: TGTGCCAGTAGGGGACAGGGTTCGGTTCAGCCCCAGCATTTT. It specifies CASRGQGSVQPQHF.

The chain carries TRBV5-1 and TRBJ1-6; TRBD1 might be the D (5 bases). CDR1 and CDR2 (germline): SGHRS, YFSETQ. This CDR3 spans 15 amino acids. The germline V and J ends were trimmed by 0 bases and 3 bases, with 7 bases remaining between them. In DNA form, the CDR3 reads TGCGCCAGCAGCTTGGGAGACAGCTATAATTCACCCCTCCACTTT. Amino acid sequence: CASSLGDSYNSPLHF.

V is TRBV10-2 and J is TRBJ2-7, with a tentative D call TRBD1 (6 bases). The CDR3 length is 13 residues. V lost 2 bases and J 2 bases, leaving 7 bases between the germline ends. Germline lookup yields CDR1 WSHSY and CDR2 SAAADI. The CDR3 DNA reads as TGCGCCAGCAGTGAGAGACAGGCCTACGAGCAGTACTTC. It translates to CASSERQAYEQYF.

The rearrangement uses TRBV5-1 and TRBJ2-5; 7 bases fit TRBD2. This CDR3 is built from 15 residues. The germline V gene has CDR1 SGHRS and CDR2 YFSETQ. Trimming took 0 bases from V and 3 from J; bases not matched to a gene: 5. The CDR3 loop reads CASSLAGLAEETQYF. The CDR3 bases are TGCGCCAGCAGCTTGGCCGGGCTAGCGGAAGAGACCCAGTACTTC.

The chain employs TRBV21-1 and TRBJ1-1; the table's D call of TRBD1 was not tested on the DNA. TRBV21-1 is a documented pseudogene. The CDR3 is made up of 14 amino acids. The CDR3 region has the DNA TGTGCGGCTTTTGGGGACAGACTGAACACTGAAGCTTTCTTT. It is translated as CAAFGDRLNTEAFF.

The V gene is TRBV5-8, the J gene TRBJ1-3, with a tentative D call TRBD1 (5 bases). Looked up from germline, CDR1 is SGHTS and CDR2 is YDEGEE. The V end lost 5 bases, the J end lost 0 bases, and 12 bases lay between the germline ends. CDR3 length equals 15 residues. The CDR3 reads CASSRGLFSGNTIYF. Written as DNA, the CDR3 is TGTGCCAGCAGTCGGGGGTTGTTCTCTGGAAACACCATATATTTT. Drawing the rest from reference TRBV5-8 and TRBJ1-3, the complete variable domain is EAGVTQSPTHLIKTRGQQATLRCSPISGHTSVYWYQQALGLGLQFLLWYDEGEERNRGNFPPRFSGRQFPNYSSELNVNALELEDSALYLCASSRGLFSGNTIYFGEGSWLTVV.

This clone was seen only once. The chain joins TRBV5-1 to TRBJ2-7; 9 positions match TRBD1. There are 15 residues in the CDR3. Looked up from germline, CDR1 is SGHRS and CDR2 is YFSETQ. V was clipped by 4 bases and J by 0 bases; unmatched bases: 5. The CDR3 DNA is TGCGCCAGCAGCAACCGGGACAGGGCCTCCTACGAGCAGTACTTC. This encodes CASSNRDRASYEQYF. The full variable domain, its missing parts supplied by reference TRBV5-1 and TRBJ2-7, is KAGVTQTPRYLIKTRGQQVTLSCSPISGHRSVSWYQQTPGQGLQFLFEYFSETQRNKGNFPGRFSGRQFSNSRSEMNVSTLELGDSALYLCASSNRDRASYEQYFGPGTRLTVT.

This chain joins TRBV19 and TRBJ1-5; a weak D match, TRBD1 (5 bases). V gave up 1 base and J gave up 5 bases, with 12 bases separating them. There are 15 residues in the CDR3. Germline V gene lookup returns CDR1 LNHDA and CDR2 SQIVND (reference sequence). In DNA form, the CDR3 reads TGTGCCAGTAGTATAGTCGTAGGGGCAGATCAGCCCCAGCATTTT. It encodes CASSIVVGADQPQHF.

This clone has only a few counts. The DNA is left out, because the CDR3 cannot be placed on it with certainty; the CDR3 is given as TCRdb lists it. The chain has TRBV2 and TRBJ1-2. Germline CDR1 SNHLY, CDR2 FYNNEI. The CDR3 spans 11 residues, counting both ends. The CDR3 here is CASSTSGGYTF.

Only one count was recorded for this clone. V gene TRBV5-4 combines with J gene TRBJ2-7; the match to TRBD1 covers 8 bases. The CDR3 runs to 15 residues. CDR1 is SGHNT and CDR2 is YYREEE in the germline V gene (reference sequence). With V trimmed by 2 bases and J by 3 bases, 7 bases remained unmatched. CDR3 sequence reads: CASSFQGAGGYEQYF. CDR3 nucleotides: TGTGCCAGCAGCTTCCAGGGGGCGGGTGGCTACGAGCAGTACTTC.

This sequence joins TRBV11-2 and TRBJ2-7; possibly TRBD2 for D (5 bases). V gave up 3 bases and J gave up 2 bases, with 11 bases separating them. The V gene's germline CDR1 is SGHAT and CDR2 FQNNGV. The CDR3 is 14 residues long. The CDR3 DNA is TGTGCCAGCAGCTTTGGGCGGGTGCCCTACGAGCAGTACTTC. Residues: CASSFGRVPYEQYF.

The chain uses TRBV4-1 and TRBJ2-7, with a possible D match to TRBD1 (5 bases). The CDR3 runs to 14 residues. Germline V gene data show CDR1 as MGHRA and CDR2 as YSYEKL. Deletions cut 0 bases from V and 4 bases from J, with 10 bases between. CDR3: CASSQDSGRYEQYF. In DNA, the CDR3 is TGCGCCAGCAGCCAAGATTCAGGGCGGTACGAGCAGTACTTC.

This rearrangement joins TRBV11-2 to TRBJ2-1, with TRBD2 matching over 15 bases. This CDR3 contains 16 residues. Germline trimming cut 5 bases from V and 10 bases from J; bases unmatched to any gene: 9. CDR1 and CDR2 (germline): SGHAT, FQNNGV. CDR3 sequence: CASSPSGTSGGREQFF. CDR3 DNA: TGTGCCAGCAGCCCCTCCGGGACTAGCGGGGGGAGGGAGCAGTTCTTC. The entire variable domain, with the rest obtained from reference TRBV11-2 and TRBJ2-1, is as follows: EAGVAQSPRYKIIEKRQSVAFWCNPISGHATLYWYQQILGQGPKLLIQFQNNGVVDDSQLPKDRFSAERLKGVDSTLKIQPAKLEDSAVYLCASSPSGTSGGREQFFGPGTRLTVL.

The V and J genes are TRBV19 and TRBJ1-6; a weak D match, TRBD1 (6 bases). The CDR3 is 15 amino acids. V was trimmed by 5 bases and J by 4 bases, leaving 12 bases between them. Germline V gene data show CDR1 as LNHDA and CDR2 as SQIVND (reference sequence). The CDR3 protein is CASSSRDTYNSPLHF. The DNA of the CDR3 is TGTGCCAGTAGTTCCCGGGACACTTATAATTCACCCCTCCACTTT.

The rearrangement joins TRBV10-2 to TRBJ2-5, with 11 bases lining up with TRBD1. With 8 bases clipped from V and 8 bases from J, the junction kept 19 bases outside the gene matches. The CDR3 runs 17 residues. CDR1 and CDR2 from the germline V gene are WSHSY and SAAADI. The CDR3 sequence: CASSVNRGDRGLGTQYF. The CDR3 bases are TGCGCCAGCTCCGTAAACCGAGGGGACAGGGGGTTAGGTACCCAGTACTTC.

The gene calls are TRBV4-1 and TRBJ1-6; maybe TRBD1 (5 bases). The germline CDR1 and CDR2 sequences are MGHRA and YSYEKL. V gave up 4 bases and J gave up 7 bases, with 17 bases separating them. This CDR3 has 16 amino acids. CDR3 bases: TGCGCCAGCAGCCCATCCACAGGTATATTAAATTCACCCCTCCACTTT. Amino acid sequence: CASSPSTGILNSPLHF.

The chain has TRBV11-2 and TRBJ1-4; 9 bases line up with TRBD1. The CDR3 runs 16 residues. The V gene's germline CDR1 is SGHAT and CDR2 FQNNGV. The J segment lost 2 bases and the V segment lost 6 bases, leaving 7 bases of the junction unmatched. The CDR3 nucleotides are TGTGCCAGCAGTCGAATAACAGGGGGCACTAATGAAAAACTGTTTTTT. This translates into CASSRITGGTNEKLFF.

V is TRBV6-6 and J is TRBJ1-5; the D gene is possibly TRBD1 (6 bases). This CDR3 spans 14 amino acids. Germline V gene sequence: CDR1 MNHNY, CDR2 SVGAGI (reference sequence). Trimming shortened V by 5 bases and J by 1 base, and 9 bases separated the two germline ends. The CDR3: CASSPDSSNQPQHF. The DNA for the CDR3 is TGTGCCAGCAGTCCGGACAGCAGCAATCAGCCCCAGCATTTT.

This chain links TRBV5-1 with TRBJ2-3; the match to TRBD1 covers 11 bases. V shed 1 base and J 3 bases; nucleotides not matched to a gene: 16. This CDR3 region has 20 residues. Germline CDR1 and CDR2: SGHRS and YFSETQ. The CDR3 region is CASSLQYGDRGFGRTDTQYF. The CDR3 region has the DNA TGCGCCAGCAGCTTGCAGTATGGGGACAGGGGGTTCGGTCGGACAGATACGCAGTATTTT.

This chain links TRBV18 with TRBJ1-4; D may be TRBD1 (5 bases). The CDR3 spans 15 residues. Germline V gene data show CDR1 as KGHSH and CDR2 as LQKENI. V shed 3 bases and J shed 12 bases, with 20 bases lying between them. The CDR3 protein is CASSPRAGTLKELFF. CDR3 DNA sequence: TGTGCCAGCTCACCCCGGGCAGGGACTCTTAAGGAACTGTTTTTT.

The chain joins TRBV5-1 to TRBJ2-5, with D tentatively TRBD2 (5 bases). CDR1 and CDR2 from the germline V gene are SGHRS and YFSETQ. The CDR3 sequence is 15 residues long. V was pared by 1 base and J by 3 bases, with 13 bases between. This CDR3 reads CASSLMGEEEETQYF. In DNA form, the CDR3 reads TGCGCCAGCAGCTTGATGGGAGAAGAGGAAGAGACCCAGTACTTC.

The chain has TRBV28 and TRBJ2-6, with D perhaps TRBD2 (6 bases). Trimming shortened V by 10 bases and J by 0 bases, and 13 bases separated the two germline ends. Germline CDR1 is MDHEN and CDR2 is SYDVKM. The CDR3 has 15 amino acids. The CDR3: CATTPGGSGANVLTF. CDR3 DNA: TGTGCCACCACCCCCGGGGGCTCTGGGGCCAACGTCCTGACTTTC. The entire variable domain, with the rest obtained from reference TRBV28 and TRBJ2-6, is as follows: DVKVTQSSRYLVKRTGEKVFLECVQDMDHENMFWYRQDPGLGLRLIYFSYDVKMKEKGDIPEGYSVSREKKERFSLILESASTNQTSMYLCATTPGGSGANVLTFGAGSRLTVL.

This chain joins TRBV2 and TRBJ1-5; D might be TRBD1 (6 bases). Trimming left V 7 bases short and J 0 bases short, with 13 bases between. This CDR3 is built from 15 residues. The germline V gene encodes CDR1 SNHLY and CDR2 FYNNEI. The CDR3 protein is CASKDRTNSNQPQHF. CDR3 DNA sequence: TGTGCCAGCAAAGACAGGACGAATAGCAATCAGCCCCAGCATTTT.

This clone was seen a single time. The DNA of the CDR3 is TGTGCCAGCAAGAGGACAGACCCCGGGGAGCTGTTTTTT. This codes for CASKRTDPGELFF. V and J are TRBV2 and TRBJ2-2; TRBD1 is a possible D gene (6 bases). Germline CDR1 SNHLY, CDR2 FYNNEI. V gave up 7 bases and J gave up 6 bases, with 12 bases separating them. The CDR3 is 13 residues long. The full variable domain, completed using reference TRBV2 and TRBJ2-2, is EPEVTQTPSHQVTQMGQEVILRCVPISNHLYFYWYRQILGQKVEFLVSFYNNEISEKSEIFDDQFSVERPDGSNFTLKIRSTKLEDSAMYFCASKRTDPGELFFGEGSRLTVL.

V is TRBV5-6 and J is TRBJ1-4; 7 bases are shared with TRBD1. This CDR3 has 16 amino acids. The ends lost 4 bases at V and 8 bases at J; junction bases unmatched: 14. Germline CDR1 and CDR2: SGHDT and YYEEEE. CDR3 amino acids: CASSRKTGSGGEKLFF. The CDR3 nucleotides read TGTGCCAGCAGCCGCAAGACAGGGTCTGGAGGGGAAAAACTGTTTTTT.

This chain links TRBV19 with TRBJ2-3, with 13 bases that match TRBD2. In germline, CDR1 is LNHDA, CDR2 SQIVND (reference sequence). The CDR3 sequence is 13 residues long. The ends lost 5 bases at V and 12 bases at J; junction bases unmatched: 5. Written as DNA, the CDR3 is TGTGCCAGTAGTTCGGGACTAGCGGGGATTCAGTATTTT. Protein sequence: CASSSGLAGIQYF.

This clone was seen a single time. The rearrangement joins TRBV19 to TRBJ1-1, with 9 bases that match TRBD1. Germline V lookup: CDR1 LNHDA, CDR2 SQIVND (reference sequence). Trimming took 5 bases from V and 3 from J; bases not matched to a gene: 4. The CDR3 is made up of 14 amino acids. In nucleotides, the CDR3 is TGTGCCAGTAGTTGGACAGGGGCCCACACTGAAGCTTTCTTT. Its protein is CASSWTGAHTEAFF.

The chain combines TRBV4-1 with TRBJ1-4, with D possibly being TRBD1 (6 bases). This CDR3 contains 15 residues. V shed 3 bases and J shed 7 bases, with 15 bases lying between them. Germline V lookup: CDR1 MGHRA, CDR2 YSYEKL. Written as DNA, the CDR3 is TGCGCCAGCAGCCAGGGCAGGACAGTGAGTGAAAAACTGTTTTTT. Amino acids: CASSQGRTVSEKLFF.

This chain connects TRBV5-6 to TRBJ1-3, with D perhaps TRBD1 (6 bases). This CDR3 contains 16 residues. V shed 5 bases and J shed 0 bases, with 15 bases lying between them. Germline CDR1 SGHDT, CDR2 YYEEEE. The CDR3 protein is CASRPGTSSSGNTIYF. The CDR3 DNA follows: TGTGCCAGCAGACCCGGGACATCTAGCTCTGGAAACACCATATATTTT.